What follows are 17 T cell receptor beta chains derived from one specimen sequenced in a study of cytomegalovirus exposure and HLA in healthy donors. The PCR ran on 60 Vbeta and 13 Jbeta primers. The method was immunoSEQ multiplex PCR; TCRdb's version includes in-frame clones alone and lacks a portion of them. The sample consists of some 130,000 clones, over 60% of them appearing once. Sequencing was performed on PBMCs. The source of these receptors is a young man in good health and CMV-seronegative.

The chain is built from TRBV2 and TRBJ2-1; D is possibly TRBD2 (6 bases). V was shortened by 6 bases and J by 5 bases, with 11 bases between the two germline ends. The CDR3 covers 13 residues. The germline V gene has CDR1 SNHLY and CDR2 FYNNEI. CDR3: CASSRGMDNEQFF. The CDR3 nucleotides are TGTGCCAGCAGCCGGGGGATGGACAATGAGCAGTTCTTC.

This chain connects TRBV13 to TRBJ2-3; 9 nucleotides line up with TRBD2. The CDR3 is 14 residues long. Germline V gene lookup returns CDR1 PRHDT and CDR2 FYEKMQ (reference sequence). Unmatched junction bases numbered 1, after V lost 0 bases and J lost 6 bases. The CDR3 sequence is CASSLGREGDTQYF. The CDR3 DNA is TGTGCCAGCAGCTTAGGGCGGGAGGGGGATACGCAGTATTTT.

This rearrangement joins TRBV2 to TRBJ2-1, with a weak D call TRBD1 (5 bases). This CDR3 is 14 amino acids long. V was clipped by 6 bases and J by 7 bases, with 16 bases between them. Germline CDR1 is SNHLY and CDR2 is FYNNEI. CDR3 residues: CASRTVTRDNEQFF. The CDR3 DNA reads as TGTGCCAGCAGGACTGTGACCAGGGATAATGAGCAGTTCTTC.

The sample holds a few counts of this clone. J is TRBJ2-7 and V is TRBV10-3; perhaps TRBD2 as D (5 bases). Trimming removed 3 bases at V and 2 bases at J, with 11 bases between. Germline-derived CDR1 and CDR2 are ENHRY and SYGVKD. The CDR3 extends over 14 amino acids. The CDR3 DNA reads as TGTGCCATCAGTGAACAACGGGGAGCCTACGAGCAGTACTTC. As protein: CAISEQRGAYEQYF.

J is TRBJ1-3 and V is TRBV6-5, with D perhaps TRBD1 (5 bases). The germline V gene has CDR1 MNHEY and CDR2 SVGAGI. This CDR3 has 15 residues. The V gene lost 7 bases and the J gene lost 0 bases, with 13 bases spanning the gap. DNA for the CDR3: TGTGCCAGCAAACCGACAGCCTCCTCTGGAAACACCATATATTTT. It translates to CASKPTASSGNTIYF.

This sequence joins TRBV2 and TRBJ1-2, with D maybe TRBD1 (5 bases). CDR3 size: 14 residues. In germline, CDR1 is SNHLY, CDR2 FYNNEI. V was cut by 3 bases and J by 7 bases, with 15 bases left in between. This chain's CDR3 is CASSDSQGPAGYTF. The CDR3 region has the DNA TGTGCCAGCAGTGATTCTCAGGGTCCGGCTGGCTACACCTTC.

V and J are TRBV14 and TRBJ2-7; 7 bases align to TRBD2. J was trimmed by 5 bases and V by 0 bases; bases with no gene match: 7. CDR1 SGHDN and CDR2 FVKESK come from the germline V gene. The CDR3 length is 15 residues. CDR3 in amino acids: CASSQDGGEYHEQYF. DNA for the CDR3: TGTGCCAGCAGCCAAGATGGGGGGGAGTACCACGAGCAGTACTTC.

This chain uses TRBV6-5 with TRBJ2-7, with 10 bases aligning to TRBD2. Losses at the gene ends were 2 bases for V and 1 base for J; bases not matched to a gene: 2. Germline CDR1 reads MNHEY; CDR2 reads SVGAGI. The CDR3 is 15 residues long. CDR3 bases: TGTGCCAGCAGTTACGTACTAGCGGGATCCTACGAGCAGTACTTC. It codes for CASSYVLAGSYEQYF.

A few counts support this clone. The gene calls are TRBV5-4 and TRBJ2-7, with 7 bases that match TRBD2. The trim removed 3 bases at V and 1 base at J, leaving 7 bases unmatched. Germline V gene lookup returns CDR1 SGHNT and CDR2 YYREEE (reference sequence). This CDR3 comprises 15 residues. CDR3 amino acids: CASSSQSGTSYEQYF. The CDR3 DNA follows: TGTGCCAGCAGCTCCCAAAGCGGGACGTCCTACGAGCAGTACTTC. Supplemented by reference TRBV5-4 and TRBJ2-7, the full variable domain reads ETGVTQSPTHLIKTRGQQVTLRCSSQSGHNTVSWYQQALGQGPQFIFQYYREEENGRGNFPPRFSGLQFPNYSSELNVNALELDDSALYLCASSSQSGTSYEQYFGPGTRLTVT.

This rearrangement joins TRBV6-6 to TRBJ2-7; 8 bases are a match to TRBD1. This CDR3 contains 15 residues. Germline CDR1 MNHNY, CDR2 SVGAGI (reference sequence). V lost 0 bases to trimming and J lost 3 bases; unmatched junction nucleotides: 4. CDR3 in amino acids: CASSYSDRGNYEQYF. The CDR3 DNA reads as TGTGCCAGCAGTTACTCCGACAGGGGTAACTACGAGCAGTACTTC.

In DNA form, the CDR3 reads TGCAGCGCTATTTCGGACACAAACTACGAGCAGTACTTC. This translates into CSAISDTNYEQYF. The V call is TRBV29-1, the J call TRBJ2-7; possible D gene TRBD1, 5 bases. The CDR3 length is 13 residues. V shed 7 bases and J shed 3 bases, with 16 bases lying between them. Germline CDR1 is SQVTM and CDR2 is ANQGSEA.

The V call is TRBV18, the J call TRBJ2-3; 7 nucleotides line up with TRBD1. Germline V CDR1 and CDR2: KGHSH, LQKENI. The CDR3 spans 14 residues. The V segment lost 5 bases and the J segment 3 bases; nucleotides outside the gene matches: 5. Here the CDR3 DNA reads TGTGCCAGCTCAGGAAACAGGGGAACAGATACGCAGTATTTT. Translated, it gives CASSGNRGTDTQYF.

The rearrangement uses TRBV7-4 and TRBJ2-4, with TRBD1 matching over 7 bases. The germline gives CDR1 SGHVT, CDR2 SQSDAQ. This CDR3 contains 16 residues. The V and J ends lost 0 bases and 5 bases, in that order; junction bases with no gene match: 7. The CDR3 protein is CASSLAEQGEENIQYF. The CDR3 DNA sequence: TGTGCCAGCAGCTTAGCGGAGCAGGGGGAAGAAAACATTCAGTACTTC.

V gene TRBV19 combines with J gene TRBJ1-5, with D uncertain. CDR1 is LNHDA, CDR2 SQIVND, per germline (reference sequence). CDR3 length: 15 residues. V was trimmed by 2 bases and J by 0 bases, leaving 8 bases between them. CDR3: CASSIITYSNQPQHF. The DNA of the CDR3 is TGTGCCAGTAGTATAATCACATATAGCAATCAGCCCCAGCATTTT. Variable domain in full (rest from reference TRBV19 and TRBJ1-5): DGGITQSPKYLFRKEGQNVTLSCEQNLNHDAMYWYRQDPGQGLRLIYYSQIVNDFQKGDIAEGYSVSREKKESFPLTVTSAQKNPTAFYLCASSIITYSNQPQHFGDGTRLSIL.

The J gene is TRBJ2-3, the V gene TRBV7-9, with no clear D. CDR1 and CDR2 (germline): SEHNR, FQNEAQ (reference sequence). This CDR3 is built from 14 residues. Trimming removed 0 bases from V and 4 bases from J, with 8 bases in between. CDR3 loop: CASSLALVPDTQYF. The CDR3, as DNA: TGTGCCAGCAGCTTAGCGCTAGTTCCAGATACGCAGTATTTT.

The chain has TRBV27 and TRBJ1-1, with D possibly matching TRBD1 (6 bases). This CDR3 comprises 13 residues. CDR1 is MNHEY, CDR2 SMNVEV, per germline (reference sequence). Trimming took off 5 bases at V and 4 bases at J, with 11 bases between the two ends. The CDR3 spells CASSIQGSTEAFF. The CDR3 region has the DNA TGTGCCAGCAGTATACAGGGTAGCACTGAAGCTTTCTTT.

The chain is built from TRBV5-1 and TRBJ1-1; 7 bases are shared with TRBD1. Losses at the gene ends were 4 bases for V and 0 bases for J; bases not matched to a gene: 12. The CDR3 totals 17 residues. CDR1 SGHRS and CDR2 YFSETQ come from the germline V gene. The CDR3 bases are TGCGCCAGCAGCCCCCTCCCGACAGGGCTGATGAACACTGAAGCTTTCTTT. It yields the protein CASSPLPTGLMNTEAFF.